This T cell receptor beta chain stems from a study of blood T cell repertoires in COVID-19. Study details: The origin of the acute and convalescent COVID-19 samples was the United States, Italy and Spain. PBMCs, B-cell-depleted T cells, or T cells were the source of the cDNA or gDNA that made up the material.

Germline V gives CDR1 KGHSH, CDR2 LQKENI. CDR3 length equals 15 residues. Losses at the gene ends were 3 bases for V and 8 bases for J; bases not matched to a gene: 8. Per the study methods: Estimated nucleated cell counts came from reference gene primer amplification. Some clones are missing from TCRdb's copy, which holds only in-frame ones; the method was immunoSEQ multiplex PCR. The V and J calls and clone size come from that table; D and trimming were worked out from the DNA. The sample consists of 75,000 or so clones, around 80% of them appearing once. The sequencing sample was made of peripheral blood. The origin of this receptor is a man in his sixties with acute or convalescent COVID-19. The chain joins TRBV18 to TRBJ2-7; 12 nucleotides align to TRBD1. CDR3: CASSPTVGQGAQQYF. CDR3 DNA: TGTGCCAGCTCACCGACCGTGGGACAGGGGGCACAGCAGTACTTC.